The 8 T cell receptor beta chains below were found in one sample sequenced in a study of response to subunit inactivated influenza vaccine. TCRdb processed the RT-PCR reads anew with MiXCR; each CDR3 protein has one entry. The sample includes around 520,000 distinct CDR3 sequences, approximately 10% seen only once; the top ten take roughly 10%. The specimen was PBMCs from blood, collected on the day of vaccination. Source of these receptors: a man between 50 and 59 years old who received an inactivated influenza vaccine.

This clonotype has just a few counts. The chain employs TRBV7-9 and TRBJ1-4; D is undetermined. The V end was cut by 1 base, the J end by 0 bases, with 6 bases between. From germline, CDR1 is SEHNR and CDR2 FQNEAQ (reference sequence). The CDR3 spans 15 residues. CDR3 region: CASSLVIATNEKLFF. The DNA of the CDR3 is TGTGCCAGCAGCTTAGTCATTGCAACTAATGAAAAACTGTTTTTT.

The DNA for the CDR3 is TGTGCCAGCAGTTTATCGGCTGACACTGAAGCTTTCTTT. Protein product: CASSLSADTEAFF. The J gene is TRBJ1-1, the V gene TRBV27; D is ambiguous. V lost 0 bases and J 3 bases, leaving 5 bases between the germline ends. The V gene's germline CDR1 is MNHEY and CDR2 SMNVEV (reference sequence). This CDR3 has 13 amino acids.

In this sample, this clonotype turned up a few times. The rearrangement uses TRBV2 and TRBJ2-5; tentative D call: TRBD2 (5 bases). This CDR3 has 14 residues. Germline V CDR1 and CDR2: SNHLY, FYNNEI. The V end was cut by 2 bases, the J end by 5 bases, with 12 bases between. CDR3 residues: CASSELLWEETQYF. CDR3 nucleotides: TGTGCCAGCAGTGAACTTCTGTGGGAGGAGACCCAGTACTTC.

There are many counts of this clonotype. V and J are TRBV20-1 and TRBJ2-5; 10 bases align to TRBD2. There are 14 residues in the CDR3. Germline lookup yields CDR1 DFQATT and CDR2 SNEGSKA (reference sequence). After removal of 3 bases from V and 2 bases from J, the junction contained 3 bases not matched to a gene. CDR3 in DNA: TGCAGTGCTAGCGAACTAGCGGGACAAGAGACCCAGTACTTC. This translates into CSASELAGQETQYF.

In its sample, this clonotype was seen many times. The CDR3 coding sequence is TGCAGCGATCGATATCCGGGACAGGGGAACACTGAAGCTTTCTTT. This sequence encodes CSDRYPGQGNTEAFF. The chain uses TRBV29-1 and TRBJ1-1, with 9 bases identical to TRBD1. The trim removed 7 bases at V and 1 base at J, leaving 10 bases unmatched. The CDR3 is 15 residues long. Germline lookup yields CDR1 SQVTM and CDR2 ANQGSEA.

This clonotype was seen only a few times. CDR3 loop: CASSVSGSVYEQYF. The CDR3 DNA sequence: TGTGCCAGCTCAGTTAGCGGGTCCGTCTACGAGCAGTACTTC. This chain links TRBV18 with TRBJ2-7, with 7 bases lining up with TRBD2. The V segment lost 5 bases and the J segment 3 bases; nucleotides outside the gene matches: 7. The CDR3 covers 14 residues. Germline CDR1 reads KGHSH; CDR2 reads LQKENI.

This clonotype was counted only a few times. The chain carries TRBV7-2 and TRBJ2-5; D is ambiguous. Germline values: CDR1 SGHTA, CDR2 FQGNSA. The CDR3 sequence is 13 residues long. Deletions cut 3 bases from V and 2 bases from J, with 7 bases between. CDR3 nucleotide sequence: TGTGCCAGCAGCTTCTCAATTCAAGAGACCCAGTACTTC. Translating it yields CASSFSIQETQYF. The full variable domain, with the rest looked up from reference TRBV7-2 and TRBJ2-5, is GAGVSQSPSNKVTEKGKDVELRCDPISGHTALYWYRQSLGQGLEFLIYFQGNSAPDKSGLPSDRFSAERTGGSVSTLTIQRTQQEDSAVYLCASSFSIQETQYFGPGTRLLVL.

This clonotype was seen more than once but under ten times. CDR3 region: CAISESGRIGQPQHF. CDR3 in DNA: TGTGCCATCAGTGAGTCGGGCAGGATCGGTCAGCCCCAGCATTTT. The rearrangement joins TRBV10-3 to TRBJ1-5; D not certain. The CDR3 contains 15 residues. Trimming took off 0 bases at V and 6 bases at J, with 12 bases between the two ends. From germline, CDR1 is ENHRY and CDR2 SYGVKD.